This T cell receptor (beta chain) was sequenced during a study of T cell repertoires in cytomegalovirus infection. Study context: Public signatures in TCR beta pointed to CMV infection and matching HLA type. General study results and limits: HLA-C-restricted TCR beta clonotypes specific for CMV led the ex vivo response.

TCRdb reprocessed the reads via MiXCR and lists one record per CDR3 protein. The repertoire holds about 570,000 distinct CDR3 sequences, with around 40% as singletons. J lost 5 bases, V lost 6 bases, and 9 bases had no gene match. CDR1 and CDR2 from the germline V gene are MNHEY and SVGAGI. The CDR3 is made up of 16 amino acids. This clonotype has more than one count but fewer than ten. Its target is unknown. The rearrangement joins TRBV6-5 to TRBJ2-1; 11 nucleotides agree with TRBD2. The material was cultured PBMCs, obtained from culture after CMV antigen stimulation. The TCR originated in a human donor in good health (CMV status not recorded). Some clones in this sample may be carry-over from other donors' samples. The CDR3, as DNA: TGTGCCAGCAGGCGGGTTAGCGGGGGGGCTAACAATGAGCAGTTCTTC. Translation: CASRRVSGGANNEQFF.